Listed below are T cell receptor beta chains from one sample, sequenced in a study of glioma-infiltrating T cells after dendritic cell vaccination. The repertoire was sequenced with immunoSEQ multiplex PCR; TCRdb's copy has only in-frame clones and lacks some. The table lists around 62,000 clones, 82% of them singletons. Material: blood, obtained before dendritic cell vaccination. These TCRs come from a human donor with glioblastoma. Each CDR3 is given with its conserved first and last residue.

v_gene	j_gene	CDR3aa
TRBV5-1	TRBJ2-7	CASSPGQGGAYEQYF
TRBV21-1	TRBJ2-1	CAGGHEQFF
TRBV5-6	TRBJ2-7	CASSPTGIYEQYF
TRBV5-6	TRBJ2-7	CASSLSLTSYEQYF
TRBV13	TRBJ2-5	CASYMQRPGDETQYF
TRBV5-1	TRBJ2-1	CASRDGGPFNEQFF
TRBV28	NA	CASKPSLSYEQYF
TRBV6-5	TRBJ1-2	CASSYSDSSYGYTF
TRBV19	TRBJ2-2	CASTGRNTGELFF
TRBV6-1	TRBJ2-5	CASSRRGQTQYF
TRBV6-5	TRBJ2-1	CASISSGGSPNEQFF
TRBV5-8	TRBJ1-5	CASSQNTQPQHF
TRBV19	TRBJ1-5	CATGTGQYQPQHF
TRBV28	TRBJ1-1	CASSSNTEAFF
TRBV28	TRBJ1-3	CASSSGGTGAGNTIYF
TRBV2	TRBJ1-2	CASSVQGGYGYTF
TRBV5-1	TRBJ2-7	CASSWDSGGMYEQYF
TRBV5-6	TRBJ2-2	CASSFTGTRSGELFF
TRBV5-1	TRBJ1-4	CASSLGGRDNEKLFF
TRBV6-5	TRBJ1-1	CASRNRDRGGTEAFF
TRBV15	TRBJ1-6	CATAGSYNSPLHF
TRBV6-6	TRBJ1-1	CASVGGGTEAFF
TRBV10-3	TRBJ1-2	CAISEDRNYGYTF
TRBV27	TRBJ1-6	CASSFSGQYNSPLHF
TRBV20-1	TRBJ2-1	CSARLYNEQFF